The entry that follows covers one TCR beta chain sequence. As yet, its antigen is unknown. The assay was immunoSEQ multiplex PCR, and TCRdb's table has in-frame clones only and misses some. The top ten hold 1.5% to 2% of the sample, which has nearly 400,000 clones, around 89% seen once. Treatment given: around 19 received Ad26.COV2.S at low or high dose, single or two shots; 5 received placebo; per-sample allocation not given. Samples were taken on day 63 after the first vaccine or placebo injection. The data were obtained in a study of Ad26.COV2.S vaccination and SARS-CoV-2 variants. CDR1 and CDR2 from the germline V gene are MNHEY and SVGAGI. J gave up 5 bases and V 6 bases, and 6 bases lay outside the gene matches. CDR3 length: 14 residues. General study points: Researchers reported similar non-spike TCR breadth in vaccine and placebo recipients.

The chain joins TRBV6-5 to TRBJ2-1, with 8 bases fitting TRBD2. This clonotype originated in a person between 18 and 59 years old who received the Ad26.COV2.S COVID-19 vaccine or a placebo. The sample here was peripheral blood, taken in a trial of Ad26.COV2.S vaccine versus placebo. The CDR3 loop reads CASRSGSFDNEQFF. The CDR3 nucleotides read TGTGCCAGCAGGAGCGGGAGTTTTGACAATGAGCAGTTCTTC.